This T cell receptor (beta chain) was profiled in a study of cytomegalovirus exposure and HLA in healthy donors. The wider study: The roughly 120 validation repertoires used the same platform as the roughly 700 first-cohort repertoires (as reported by a later analysis).

Measured with immunoSEQ multiplex PCR; TCRdb has only the in-frame clones, and not every one. This table has 100,000 to 120,000 clones, roughly 90% appearing once. Study conclusions and caveats: According to the study, roughly 160 TCR beta chains were cytomegalovirus-associated. In the 130 or so validation repertoires, approximately 93% of cluster scores exceeded 0, per a later analysis.

The donors were members of the roughly 120-subject validation cohort (separate from the roughly 660-subject first cohort). This clone was seen only once. The antigen is not known. The V gene's germline CDR1 is PRHDT and CDR2 FYEKMQ (reference sequence). With 1 base clipped from V and 4 bases from J, the junction kept 6 bases outside the gene matches. The CDR3 length is 15 residues. The sequence came from a woman aged 25 to 39 in good health and CMV-seropositive. Sequenced sample: PBMCs. This chain connects TRBV13 to TRBJ1-1; 7 positions match TRBD1. Here the CDR3 reads CASSLEGASSTEAFF. The CDR3 region has the DNA TGTGCCAGCAGCTTAGAGGGGGCGAGTAGCACTGAAGCTTTCTTT.